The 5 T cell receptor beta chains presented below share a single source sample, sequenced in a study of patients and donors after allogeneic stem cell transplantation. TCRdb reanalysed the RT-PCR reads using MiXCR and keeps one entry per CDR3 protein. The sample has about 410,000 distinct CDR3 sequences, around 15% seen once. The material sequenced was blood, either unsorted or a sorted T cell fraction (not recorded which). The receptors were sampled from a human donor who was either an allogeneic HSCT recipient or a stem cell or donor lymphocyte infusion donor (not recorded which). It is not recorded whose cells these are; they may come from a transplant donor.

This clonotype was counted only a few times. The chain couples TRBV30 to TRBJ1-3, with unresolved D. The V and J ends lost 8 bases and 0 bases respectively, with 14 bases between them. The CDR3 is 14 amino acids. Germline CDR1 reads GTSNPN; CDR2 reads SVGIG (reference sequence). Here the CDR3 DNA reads TGTGCCGGCCAATGGCCGTTCTCTGGAAACACCATATATTTT. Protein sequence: CAGQWPFSGNTIYF. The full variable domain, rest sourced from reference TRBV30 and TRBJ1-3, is SQTIHQWPATLVQPVGSPLSLECTVEGTSNPNLYWYRQAAGRGLQLLFYSVGIGQISSEVPQNLSASRPQDRQFILSSKKLLLSDSGFYLCAGQWPFSGNTIYFGEGSWLTVV.

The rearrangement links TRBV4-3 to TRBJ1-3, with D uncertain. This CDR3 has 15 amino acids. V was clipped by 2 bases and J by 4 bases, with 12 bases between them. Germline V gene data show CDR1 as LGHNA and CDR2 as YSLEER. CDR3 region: CASSQRRGMGNTIYF. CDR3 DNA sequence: TGCGCCAGCAGCCAAAGACGAGGGATGGGAAACACCATATATTTT.

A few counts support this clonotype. The CDR3, as DNA: TGTGCCACCAGCAGAGCGGTCAGTCGGGGTTCCCTCTCCCGGGCCTCTAATGAAAAACTGTTTTTT. Translated, it gives CATSRAVSRGSLSRASNEKLFF. J is TRBJ1-4 and V is TRBV15; D is unclear. CDR3 length: 22 residues. Germline V lookup: CDR1 LNHNV, CDR2 YYDKDF (reference sequence). V was trimmed by 1 base and J by 3 bases, leaving 30 bases between them.

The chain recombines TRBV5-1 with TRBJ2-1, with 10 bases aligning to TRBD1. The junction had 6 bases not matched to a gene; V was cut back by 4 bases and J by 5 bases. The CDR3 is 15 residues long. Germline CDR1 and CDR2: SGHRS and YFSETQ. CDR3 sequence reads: CASSPGQGINNEQFF. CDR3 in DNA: TGCGCCAGCAGCCCGGGACAGGGGATTAACAATGAGCAGTTCTTC.

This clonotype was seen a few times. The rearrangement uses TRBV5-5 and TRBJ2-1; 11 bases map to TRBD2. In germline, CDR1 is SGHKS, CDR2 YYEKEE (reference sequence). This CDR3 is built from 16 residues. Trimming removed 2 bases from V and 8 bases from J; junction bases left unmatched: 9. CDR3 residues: CASSLTSGRVLDEQFF. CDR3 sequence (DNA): TGTGCCAGCAGCTTAACTAGCGGGAGAGTTCTCGATGAGCAGTTCTTC.